The 16 T cell receptor beta chains presented below share a single source sample, sequenced in a study of long-term antiretroviral therapy in people with HIV. immunoSEQ v3.0 was run at survey level. Assay used: immunoSEQ multiplex PCR; TCRdb lists only in-frame clones, some missing. Of roughly 30,000 clones listed, just over 90% are singletons. This sample comprised unsorted PBMCs, obtained 3.1 years after starting antiretroviral therapy. The receptor source for this set is a man between 18 and 35 years old with HIV.

The chain joins TRBV4-3 to TRBJ2-1; D unresolved. CDR1 and CDR2 from the germline V gene are LGHNA and YSLEER. V lost 1 base and J lost 3, with 10 bases in between. The CDR3 consists of 15 residues. CDR3 nucleotides: TGCGCCAGCAGCCAAGTTAAGCGCCTCTACAATGAGCAGTTCTTC. The encoded protein is CASSQVKRLYNEQFF.

This chain connects TRBV19 to TRBJ1-1; tentatively, D is TRBD1 (6 bases). The CDR3 contains 11 residues. V lost 6 bases, J lost 10 bases, and 12 bases lay in between. CDR1 is LNHDA, CDR2 SQIVND, per germline (reference sequence). The chain's CDR3 is CASSPGTRAFF. The CDR3 DNA is TGTGCCAGTAGCCCCGGGACAAGAGCTTTCTTT.

The V and J genes are TRBV7-2 and TRBJ1-1; D is undetermined. With 2 bases removed from V and 1 base from J, the gap between germline ends came to 14 bases. The CDR3 totals 16 residues. Germline CDR1 and CDR2: SGHTA and FQGNSA. The CDR3 region is CASSLLRSLGNTEAFF. The CDR3 DNA follows: TGTGCCAGCAGCTTATTACGATCACTAGGGAACACTGAAGCTTTCTTT.

This chain connects TRBV29-1 to TRBJ1-2; D not resolved. Germline V gene data show CDR1 as SQVTM and CDR2 as ANQGSEA. Trimming removed 2 bases at V and 4 bases at J, with 17 bases between. CDR3 size: 15 residues. CDR3 DNA: TGCAGCGTTGAATTTCTTCGTCAGAAAGTCTATGGCTACACCTTC. This gives the protein CSVEFLRQKVYGYTF.

This clone was counted between two and nine times. The rearrangement links TRBV6-4 to TRBJ1-2; 8 nucleotides match TRBD1. Germline lookup yields CDR1 MRHNA and CDR2 SNTAGT. V gave up 6 bases and J gave up 2 bases; unmatched junction bases: 2. The CDR3 is 13 residues long. The CDR3 DNA is TGTGCCAGCAGCCGGGACAGGAACTATGGCTACACCTTC. Its translation: CASSRDRNYGYTF.

The chain combines TRBV4-3 with TRBJ2-5, with a tentative D call TRBD2 (5 bases). V gave up 1 base and J gave up 5 bases, with 11 bases separating them. The CDR3 consists of 14 residues. Germline CDR1 and CDR2: LGHNA and YSLEER. Here the CDR3 DNA reads TGCGCCAGCAGCCAAGCGGATAGGAGGGAGACCCAGTACTTC. Amino acid sequence: CASSQADRRETQYF.

In its sample, this clone was seen a few times. The chain links TRBV19 to TRBJ2-7; 8 positions agree with TRBD1. Per the germline V gene, CDR1 is LNHDA and CDR2 is SQIVND (reference sequence). The CDR3 runs 12 residues. V shed 4 bases, J shed 5 bases, and the junction held 1 base outside the gene matches. The CDR3 nucleotides read TGTGCCAGTAGTACAGGGGGCCACGAGCAGTACTTC. This codes for CASSTGGHEQYF.

The V gene is TRBV9, the J gene TRBJ2-7; tentative D call: TRBD1 (5 bases). Trimming shortened V by 7 bases and J by 6 bases, and 17 bases separated the two germline ends. In germline, CDR1 is SGDLS, CDR2 YYNGEE. This CDR3 is built from 13 residues. As DNA, the CDR3 is TGTGCCAGCGCCCGGCAGGGCCTAAGCGAGCAGTACTTC. Translated, it gives CASARQGLSEQYF.

V is TRBV4-3 and J is TRBJ1-1; D gene ambiguous. The length of the CDR3 is 13 residues. V gave up 0 bases and J gave up 2 bases, with 4 bases separating them. Germline V gives CDR1 LGHNA, CDR2 YSLEER. Written as DNA, the CDR3 is TGCGCCAGCAGCCAAGACAGTAACACTGAAGCTTTCTTT. Residues: CASSQDSNTEAFF.

Only one count was recorded for this clone. The genes are TRBV2 and TRBJ2-5; 9 bases align to TRBD1. The CDR3 consists of 15 residues. Germline V lookup: CDR1 SNHLY, CDR2 FYNNEI. J gave up 5 bases and V 3 bases, and 7 bases lay outside the gene matches. Written as DNA, the CDR3 is TGTGCCAGCAGTGAGGGACAGGGAATCGGGGAGACCCAGTACTTC. It translates to CASSEGQGIGETQYF.

The chain couples TRBV29-1 to TRBJ2-1, with a possible D match to TRBD2 (5 bases). The CDR3 loop spans 10 amino acids. Germline V lookup: CDR1 SQVTM, CDR2 ANQGSEA. The CDR3 DNA sequence: TGCAGAGCTATCGGGGATGAGCAGTTCTTC. Translation: CRAIGDEQFF.

The chain is built from TRBV5-4 and TRBJ1-1; D is undetermined. The CDR3 extends over 15 amino acids. V was clipped by 5 bases and J by 5 bases, with 19 bases between them. The germline V gene has CDR1 SGHNT and CDR2 YYREEE (reference sequence). The CDR3 sequence is CASRNWTPRGTEAFF. The CDR3 DNA is TGTGCCAGCAGAAATTGGACGCCTCGAGGGACTGAAGCTTTCTTT.

The chain combines TRBV19 with TRBJ1-5; TRBD1 might be the D (6 bases). The CDR3 length is 12 residues. V shed 7 bases and J shed 6 bases, with 10 bases lying between them. CDR1 and CDR2 from the germline V gene are LNHDA and SQIVND (reference sequence). The CDR3 nucleotides are TGTGCCAGTACCCCAGGGGTTCAGCCCCAGCATTTT. It translates to CASTPGVQPQHF.

This rearrangement joins TRBV19 to TRBJ2-2; no clear D gene. The CDR3 loop spans 14 amino acids. V was cut by 7 bases and J by 3 bases, with 12 bases left in between. Germline lookup yields CDR1 LNHDA and CDR2 SQIVND (reference sequence). The CDR3 coding sequence is TGTGCCAGTACCCCAGACTTTTACACCGGGGAGCTGTTTTTT. Protein: CASTPDFYTGELFF.

V is TRBV11-2 and J is TRBJ2-2; the match to TRBD1 covers 9 bases. The length of the CDR3 is 17 residues. V gave up 3 bases and J gave up 0 bases; unmatched junction bases: 5. CDR1 is SGHAT and CDR2 is FQNNGV in the germline V gene. CDR3 sequence: CASSFWTGVPNTGELFF. DNA for the CDR3: TGTGCCAGCAGCTTTTGGACAGGGGTCCCGAACACCGGGGAGCTGTTTTTT. Using reference TRBV11-2 and TRBJ2-2 for the parts outside the CDR3, the full variable domain is EAGVAQSPRYKIIEKRQSVAFWCNPISGHATLYWYQQILGQGPKLLIQFQNNGVVDDSQLPKDRFSAERLKGVDSTLKIQPAKLEDSAVYLCASSFWTGVPNTGELFFGEGSRLTVL.

For this clone: A read error may produce the germline difference seen at one junction end. The chain employs TRBV5-6 and TRBJ2-1; D remains ambiguous. This CDR3 region has 13 residues. CDR1 and CDR2 (germline): SGHDT, YYEEEE. The CDR3 DNA is TGTGCCAGCAGCTTGGGGCCAGATTCTGAGGAGTTCTTC. This encodes CASSLGPDSEEFF.